This is a list of T cell receptor beta chains from one sample in a study of PD-L1 blockade in urothelial cancer. Measured with immunoSEQ multiplex PCR; TCRdb has only the in-frame clones, and not every one. Of around 27,000 clones listed, approximately 79% are singletons. The sequences come from PBMCs, collected around atezolizumab (anti-PD-L1) treatment. These receptor sequences come from a man in his fifties or sixties with urothelial cancer. Both conserved end residues are trimmed from each CDR3. A D gene is named only where the DNA matches it firmly.

CDR3 length | J gene | D gene | V gene | CDR3 protein
14 | TRBJ2-5 | TRBD1 | TRBV7-9 | ASSLGDRGGQETQY
13 | TRBJ1-6 | TRBD1 | TRBV27 | ASSQGAGDNSPLH
15 | TRBJ2-1 | TRBD2 | TRBV19 | ASSTLSGGTGKGEQF
13 | TRBJ1-1 | TRBD1 | TRBV18 | ASSPGTGLDTEAF
13 | TRBJ2-3 | TRBD1 | TRBV29-1 | SVVPGQGRTDTQY
14 | TRBJ1-5 | TRBD1 | TRBV7-8 | TSSLDRTGGHQPQH
12 | TRBJ1-5 | TRBD1 | TRBV27 | ASSLDRVNQPQH
13 | TRBJ1-6 | TRBD1 | TRBV18 | ASSPNRGFNSPLH
11 | TRBJ1-6 | . | TRBV5-4 | ASTTGGNSPLH
12 | TRBJ1-5 | . | TRBV11-2 | ASSLANRGQPQH
16 | TRBJ2-3 | TRBD2 | TRBV9 | ASSVLRTSGGGRDTQY
12 | TRBJ2-3 | . | TRBV6-5 | ASSYSSTSDTQY
10 | TRBJ1-1 | . | TRBV28 | ASSLTVREAF
13 | TRBJ2-5 | . | TRBV7-8 | ASSLGLAVQETQY
13 | TRBJ2-1 | TRBD2 | TRBV7-9 | ASSFTSGGYNEQF
14 | TRBJ2-2 | TRBD2 | TRBV27 | ASSFLSGGATGELF
17 | TRBJ1-5 | . | TRBV12-2 | ASRLGAHLPRYSNQPQH
12 | TRBJ2-1 | . | TRBV28 | ASSGQGPYNEQF
14 | TRBJ2-7 | TRBD2 | TRBV6-5 | ASSYSGREGSYEQY
12 | TRBJ1-1 | . | TRBV6-1 | ASSEERVFTEAF
11 | TRBJ1-1 | . | TRBV6-5 | ASSLQRNTEAF
12 | TRBJ1-2 | TRBD1 | TRBV28 | ASSLDDRAGGYT
11 | TRBJ1-2 | . | TRBV19 | ASTRTGFYGYT
11 | TRBJ1-4 | TRBD1 | TRBV29-1 | SGRQGKNEKLF
11 | TRBJ1-2 | . | TRBV5-8 | ASSPQGGRGYT
13 | TRBJ1-5 | . | TRBV7-8 | ASSLKRADNQPQH
13 | TRBJ1-5 | TRBD1 | TRBV7-2 | ASSLDRGINQPQH
19 | TRBJ2-1 | TRBD2 | TRBV4-2 | ASSQVLGTSGRPSSYNEQF
13 | TRBJ2-6 | . | TRBV6-1 | ASRAGGSGANVLT
15 | TRBJ2-2 | . | TRBV11-2 | ASSHALGRSNTGELF
10 | TRBJ2-2 | . | TRBV28 | ASTTNTGELF
11 | TRBJ2-7 | . | TRBV7-9 | ASSPFSSYEQY
15 | TRBJ2-2 | TRBD2 | TRBV7-7 | ASTKGLGGRSAGELF
14 | TRBJ2-3 | TRBD1 | TRBV7-9 | ASSQQGARLTDTQY
15 | TRBJ1-4 | . | TRBV19 | ASSIPDSFATNEKLF
12 | TRBJ1-2 | . | TRBV10-1 | ASSESRQNYGYT
15 | TRBJ2-2 | . | TRBV19 | ASSIPLTLANTGELF
13 | TRBJ2-1 | TRBD2 | TRBV4-1 | ASSQQAGGGDEQF
16 | TRBJ1-5 | . | TRBV4-1 | ASSQDTDSSYSNQPQH
14 | TRBJ2-1 | TRBD1 | TRBV27 | ASSLLGTGGGNEQF
14 | TRBJ1-2 | TRBD1 | TRBV15 | ATSRGAQGARYGYT
13 | TRBJ1-6 | TRBD1 | TRBV18 | ASSPGTGLNSPLH
13 | TRBJ1-1 | TRBD1 | TRBV6-1 | ASSDSTGGRTEAF
13 | TRBJ1-2 | . | TRBV19 | ASSMGGNPPAGYT
12 | TRBJ1-6 | . | TRBV5-4 | ASSLEQVNSPLH
12 | TRBJ2-7 | TRBD2 | TRBV9 | ASSVGLAGVEQY
14 | TRBJ1-2 | TRBD1 | TRBV25-1 | ASSVTGQGARYGYT
13 | TRBJ1-1 | TRBD1 | TRBV4-1 | ASSQGQGADTEAF
12 | TRBJ1-2 | . | TRBV11-2 | ASSFEPQATGYT
12 | TRBJ2-1 | . | TRBV5-1 | ASSTAAGQNEQF
11 | TRBJ2-4 | TRBD1 | TRBV6-5 | ASSRGQGDIQY
14 | TRBJ1-1 | TRBD1 | TRBV19 | ASRLDRDVSYTEAF
12 | TRBJ2-7 | TRBD2 | TRBV29-1 | SVIRLAGFYEQY
13 | TRBJ1-3 | . | TRBV2 | ASSQGQRSGNTIY
12 | TRBJ2-2 | TRBD1 | TRBV11-3 | ASSHRGGVGELF
13 | TRBJ1-1 | . | TRBV27 | ASSQTQVRDTEAF
12 | TRBJ1-2 | TRBD1 | TRBV29-1 | SVDTGTQGDGYT
13 | TRBJ1-2 | . | TRBV13 | ASSLGGRPNYGYT
14 | TRBJ2-2 | TRBD2 | TRBV27 | ASRLGRGSVTGELF